One sample yielded the 25 T cell receptor beta chains listed below, sequenced in a study of T cells after yellow fever vaccination. MiXCR, run by TCRdb on the 5' RACE reads, gives a single entry per CDR3 protein. This sample yields some 390,000 distinct CDR3 sequences, of which roughly 6.2% are seen a single time; about 15% belongs to the top ten. The source was PBMCs, collected 5 days after the yellow fever booster vaccination. The receptors were gathered from a young man who received the YFV17D yellow fever vaccine.

This clonotype turned up a few times. The chain carries TRBV5-1 and TRBJ2-7; D remains ambiguous. Trimming took off 0 bases at V and 7 bases at J, with 5 bases between the two ends. This CDR3 spans 11 amino acids. Germline lookup yields CDR1 SGHRS and CDR2 YFSETQ. CDR3 residues: CASSLGKEQYF. The CDR3 DNA follows: TGCGCCAGCAGCTTGGGTAAGGAGCAGTACTTC.

This clonotype was detected a few times. The V gene is TRBV30, the J gene TRBJ2-1; possibly TRBD2 for D (6 bases). Germline CDR1 is GTSNPN and CDR2 is SVGIG (reference sequence). With 3 bases removed from V and 5 bases from J, the gap between germline ends came to 14 bases. The CDR3 spans 14 residues. The CDR3 DNA is TGTGCCTGGAGCCTCGGGAGCGCGGACAATGAGCAGTTCTTC. It specifies CAWSLGSADNEQFF. The complete variable domain, with remaining parts taken from reference TRBV30 and TRBJ2-1, reads SQTIHQWPATLVQPVGSPLSLECTVEGTSNPNLYWYRQAAGRGLQLLFYSVGIGQISSEVPQNLSASRPQDRQFILSSKKLLLSDSGFYLCAWSLGSADNEQFFGPGTRLTVL.

This clonotype has ten or more counts. V is TRBV6-5 and J is TRBJ2-4; 12 nucleotides line up with TRBD2. Per the germline V gene, CDR1 is MNHEY and CDR2 is SVGAGI. CDR3 length: 13 amino acids. The ends lost 4 bases at V and 9 bases at J; junction bases unmatched: 1. CDR3 sequence (DNA): TGTGCCAGCAGTTCGGGACTAGCGGGCATTCAGTACTTC. It encodes CASSSGLAGIQYF.

This clonotype appeared many times. The CDR3 nucleotides are TGTGCCAGCAGCCAGGGACTAGCGGTAGCCTACGAGCAGTACTTC. It codes for CASSQGLAVAYEQYF. This chain uses TRBV14 with TRBJ2-7, with TRBD2 identical over 11 bases. Losses at the gene ends were 3 bases for V and 2 bases for J; bases not matched to a gene: 3. The CDR3 runs 15 residues. Germline-derived CDR1 and CDR2 are SGHDN and FVKESK.

In its sample, this clonotype was seen many times. This rearrangement joins TRBV27 to TRBJ2-2; D remains ambiguous. CDR1 is MNHEY, CDR2 SMNVEV, per germline (reference sequence). The CDR3 is 17 residues long. V gave up 4 bases and J gave up 5 bases, with 20 bases separating them. Here the CDR3 DNA reads TGTGCCAGCAGTTCCCAGGCTAGAAGACGACCTACCGGGGAGCTGTTTTTT. Residues: CASSSQARRRPTGELFF.

This clonotype was counted at least ten times. The J gene is TRBJ1-5, the V gene TRBV30; 7 nucleotides match TRBD1. CDR3 length equals 15 residues. Germline trimming cut 1 base from V and 4 bases from J; bases unmatched to any gene: 7. Germline CDR1 is GTSNPN and CDR2 is SVGIG (reference sequence). The CDR3 region has the DNA TGTGCCTGGAGTGAACTCTCAGGGGGGAATCAGCCCCAGCATTTT. This translates into CAWSELSGGNQPQHF.

This chain links TRBV29-1 with TRBJ2-1; D may be TRBD1 (7 bases). Germline values: CDR1 SQVTM, CDR2 ANQGSEA. This CDR3 is 15 amino acids long. The V end lost 4 bases, the J end lost 7 bases, and 20 bases lay between the germline ends. In DNA form, the CDR3 reads TGCAGCGTTGGAGGGGGCGGGGAGTTCAGGAATGAGCAGTTCTTC. Translation: CSVGGGGEFRNEQFF.

The rearrangement joins TRBV20-1 to TRBJ2-7, with D possibly being TRBD1 (5 bases). CDR3 size: 14 residues. Germline lookup yields CDR1 DFQATT and CDR2 SNEGSKA (reference sequence). Trimming removed 0 bases from V and 1 base from J, with 10 bases in between. CDR3 DNA: TGCAGTGCTAGAGATGGCCGACAGTCCTACGAGCAGTACTTC. Translated, it gives CSARDGRQSYEQYF.

This clonotype was observed at least ten times. V gene TRBV12-3 or TRBV12-4 combines with J gene TRBJ2-7; either TRBD1 or TRBD2 may supply D (6 bases each). V dropped 5 bases and J dropped 3 bases, with 11 bases sitting between them. The CDR3 runs 13 residues. The DNA for the CDR3 is TGTGCCAGCAGTATCAGGGGACTCTACGAGCAGTACTTC. Protein sequence: CASSIRGLYEQYF.

The sample holds a few counts of this clonotype. V is TRBV6-1 and J is TRBJ1-1, with D unresolved. Germline CDR1 reads MNHNS; CDR2 reads SASEGT. V gave up 7 bases and J gave up 0 bases, with 9 bases separating them. The CDR3 spans 13 residues. The CDR3 spells CASTFGLNTEAFF. The CDR3 DNA sequence: TGTGCCAGCACCTTCGGGCTGAACACTGAAGCTTTCTTT.

The chain couples TRBV7-2 to TRBJ2-7; TRBD2 aligns across 7 bases. There are 10 residues in the CDR3. Germline V gives CDR1 SGHTA, CDR2 FQGNSA. The CDR3 DNA reads as TGTGCGGGAGGGCCCCACGAGCAGTACTTC. It codes for CAGGPHEQYF.

This clonotype was found a few times. This chain's CDR3 is CSAVTRSGSSYNEQFF. For the CDR3, the DNA is TGCAGTGCTGTAACCCGGAGCGGGAGCTCCTACAATGAGCAGTTCTTC. V gene TRBV20-1 combines with J gene TRBJ2-1; the match to TRBD2 covers 8 bases. Losses at the gene ends were 5 bases for V and 0 bases for J; bases not matched to a gene: 9. The germline V gene encodes CDR1 DFQATT and CDR2 SNEGSKA (reference sequence). The CDR3 is 16 amino acids.

This clonotype was counted ten times or more. V usage is TRBV25-1 and J usage is TRBJ2-7; possible D gene TRBD1, 6 bases. Trimming took off 4 bases at V and 2 bases at J, with 15 bases between the two ends. Germline V gene sequence: CDR1 MGHDK, CDR2 SYGVNS. The CDR3 is 15 amino acids. CDR3 residues: CASSGGQWNAYEQYF. DNA of the CDR3: TGTGCCAGCAGTGGAGGACAGTGGAACGCCTACGAGCAGTACTTC.

This clonotype was seen many times. This chain connects TRBV5-1 to TRBJ2-3; the D gene could be TRBD1 or TRBD2 (5 bases each). Looked up from germline, CDR1 is SGHRS and CDR2 is YFSETQ. This CDR3 is 14 amino acids long. V was trimmed by 0 bases and J by 2 bases, leaving 7 bases between them. The CDR3 DNA reads as TGCGCCAGCAGCTTGGGAGGGGTCACAGATACGCAGTATTTT. Translating it yields CASSLGGVTDTQYF.

This clonotype was counted ten times or more. The CDR3 coding sequence is TGTGCCAGCAGCTTAGCCGGGACAACCGCCTACAATGAGCAGTTCTTC. It codes for CASSLAGTTAYNEQFF. The genes are TRBV7-2 and TRBJ2-1; TRBD1 might be the D (6 bases). This CDR3 has 16 residues. CDR1 SGHTA and CDR2 FQGNSA come from the germline V gene. V was cut by 0 bases and J by 2 bases, with 11 bases left in between.

At least ten counts were recorded for this clonotype. The chain joins TRBV9 to TRBJ1-6, with D tentatively TRBD1 (6 bases). Trimming shortened V by 1 base and J by 8 bases, and 10 bases separated the two germline ends. Germline CDR1 reads SGDLS; CDR2 reads YYNGEE. The CDR3 runs to 14 residues. The CDR3 loop reads CASSVSGGYSPLHF. The CDR3 DNA reads TGTGCCAGCAGCGTATCGGGGGGCTATTCACCCCTCCACTTT.

CDR3 bases: TGTGCCAGCAGCTCCACGAGCGGGGGGGAGCAGTTCTTC. As protein: CASSSTSGGEQFF. This chain connects TRBV7-2 to TRBJ2-1, with 9 bases fitting TRBD2. CDR3 length: 13 residues. The J segment lost 10 bases and the V segment lost 4 bases, leaving 5 bases of the junction unmatched. Germline V gene sequence: CDR1 SGHTA, CDR2 FQGNSA.

In this sample, this clonotype turned up many times. J is TRBJ1-2 and V is TRBV5-4; the D is unclear. There are 12 residues in the CDR3. Germline loops: CDR1 SGHNT, CDR2 YYREEE (reference sequence). Trimming cost V 5 bases and J 8 bases, with 13 bases left between them. This chain's CDR3 is CASRGQSEGYTF. DNA of the CDR3: TGTGCCAGCAGGGGTCAGAGCGAGGGCTACACCTTC.

There are a few counts of this clonotype. The V call is TRBV15, the J call TRBJ2-2; the match to TRBD1 covers 7 bases. V was clipped by 0 bases and J by 4 bases; unmatched bases: 5. The CDR3 has 16 amino acids. CDR1 LNHNV and CDR2 YYDKDF come from the germline V gene (reference sequence). CDR3 DNA sequence: TGTGCCACCAGCAGAGATTACAGGGGATTCACCGGGGAGCTGTTTTTT. Translated: CATSRDYRGFTGELFF.

The table lists this clonotype with many counts. The chain is built from TRBV4-2 and TRBJ1-1; 8 positions agree with TRBD1. Germline trimming cut 4 bases from V and 3 bases from J; bases unmatched to any gene: 4. Germline V lookup: CDR1 LGHNA, CDR2 YNFKEQ. This CDR3 comprises 14 residues. CDR3 in amino acids: CASSRGQGDTEAFF. In DNA, the CDR3 is TGTGCCAGCAGCCGAGGACAGGGAGACACTGAAGCTTTCTTT.

This clonotype showed up many times. The chain recombines TRBV27 with TRBJ2-1; 7 bases are a match to TRBD1. CDR3 length equals 16 residues. J lost 10 bases, V lost 3 bases, and 15 bases had no gene match. CDR1 is MNHEY, CDR2 SMNVEV, per germline (reference sequence). The CDR3 loop reads CASSLRTGQLGYEQFF. CDR3 in DNA: TGTGCCAGCAGTTTGCGGACAGGACAATTGGGGTACGAGCAGTTCTTC.

The V call is TRBV24-1, the J call TRBJ2-1; 10 bases agree with TRBD2. Per germline, CDR1 KGHDR and CDR2 SFDVKD. The CDR3 runs to 17 residues. Germline trimming cut 4 bases from V and 7 bases from J; bases unmatched to any gene: 12. The CDR3 sequence: CATSDQKQREGRNEQFF. The CDR3 nucleotides read TGTGCCACCAGTGACCAAAAACAGCGGGAGGGCCGGAATGAGCAGTTCTTC.

This clonotype was recorded many times. The chain has TRBV7-9 and TRBJ2-7; 7 bases map to TRBD2. The CDR3 runs to 16 residues. V gave up 5 bases and J gave up 3 bases; unmatched junction bases: 13. CDR1 is SEHNR and CDR2 is FQNEAQ in the germline V gene (reference sequence). This chain's CDR3 is CASSPTTGLNFYEQYF. The CDR3 DNA is TGTGCCAGCAGCCCAACTACGGGACTAAATTTCTACGAGCAGTACTTC.

The chain joins TRBV14 to TRBJ1-5; D gene unclear. This CDR3 is built from 13 residues. Trimming took 2 bases from V and 4 from J, leaving 6 bases between them. The germline gives CDR1 SGHDN, CDR2 FVKESK. CDR3 in DNA: TGTGCCAGCAGCCAAATGGGGAATCAGCCCCAGCATTTT. Its translation is CASSQMGNQPQHF. The full variable domain, in which reference TRBV14 and TRBJ1-5 provide the parts outside the CDR3, is EAGVTQFPSHSVIEKGQTVTLRCDPISGHDNLYWYRRVMGKEIKFLLHFVKESKQDESGMPNNRFLAERTGGTYSTLKVQPAELEDSGVYFCASSQMGNQPQHFGDGTRLSIL.

This clonotype was seen at least ten times. The V and J genes are TRBV11-2 and TRBJ1-2; D is unresolved. There are 13 residues in the CDR3. The germline gives CDR1 SGHAT, CDR2 FQNNGV. V was pared by 1 base and J by 0 bases, with 3 bases between. CDR3 in amino acids: CASSLAANYGYTF. The CDR3 nucleotides read TGTGCCAGCAGCTTAGCGGCTAACTATGGCTACACCTTC.